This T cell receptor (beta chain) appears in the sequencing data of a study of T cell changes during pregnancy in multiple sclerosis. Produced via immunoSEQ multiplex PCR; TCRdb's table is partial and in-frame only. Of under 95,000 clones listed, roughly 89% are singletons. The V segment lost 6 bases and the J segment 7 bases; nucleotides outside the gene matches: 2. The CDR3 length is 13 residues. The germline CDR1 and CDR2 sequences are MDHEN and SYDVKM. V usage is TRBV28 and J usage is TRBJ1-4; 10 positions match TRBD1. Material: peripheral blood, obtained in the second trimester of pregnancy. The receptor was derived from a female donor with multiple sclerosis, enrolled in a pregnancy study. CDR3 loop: CASRTGGGEKLFF. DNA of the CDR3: TGTGCCAGCAGGACAGGGGGCGGTGAAAAACTGTTTTTT. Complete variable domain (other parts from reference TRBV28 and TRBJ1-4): DVKVTQSSRYLVKRTGEKVFLECVQDMDHENMFWYRQDPGLGLRLIYFSYDVKMKEKGDIPEGYSVSREKKERFSLILESASTNQTSMYLCASRTGGGEKLFFGSGTQLSVL.